What follows are 20 T cell receptor beta chains derived from one specimen sequenced in a study of blood T cell repertoires in COVID-19. The protocol was immunoSEQ multiplex PCR, while the TCRdb copy is restricted to in-frame clones and leaves out a portion. This sample has 250,000 to 300,000 clones; around 90% occur once, and the top ten carry 0.8% to 1%. Sample: PBMCs or T cells enriched from blood (not recorded which). These receptors all come from a woman aged 25 to 39 who had recovered from COVID-19.

The chain is built from TRBV10-1 and TRBJ2-5; the D gene is possibly TRBD1 (6 bases). The germline CDR1 and CDR2 sequences are WNHNN and SYGVQD (reference sequence). CDR3 length: 15 amino acids. Trimming took off 3 bases at V and 12 bases at J, with 23 bases between the two ends. The CDR3 loop reads CASSDTCRPTGPEYF. The CDR3 DNA sequence: TGCGCCAGCAGTGATACTTGTAGGCCGACAGGTCCCGAGTACTTC.

The rearrangement joins TRBV3-1 (or the pseudogene TRBV3-2) to TRBJ2-7; 10 nucleotides match TRBD1. V lost 4 bases, J lost 7 bases, and 10 bases stayed unmatched. This CDR3 comprises 15 residues. Germline V CDR1 and CDR2: LGHDT, YNNKEL (reference sequence). The CDR3 region has the DNA TGTGCCAGCAGCCGGACCCCGGGACAGGGGAGTGAGCAGTACTTC. Translating it yields CASSRTPGQGSEQYF.

This clone appeared a few times. The genes are TRBV7-9 and TRBJ1-5, with 10 bases that match TRBD1. The CDR3 loop spans 17 amino acids. Trimming at V came to 5 bases and at J to 1 base, leaving 8 bases not matched to a gene. Germline assignment: CDR1 SEHNR and CDR2 FQNEAQ (reference sequence). CDR3 coding DNA: TGTGCCAGCAGCCCTGGACAGGGGGTATGGAGCAATCAGCCCCAGCATTTT. It is translated as CASSPGQGVWSNQPQHF.

This rearrangement joins TRBV6-2 or TRBV6-3 to TRBJ2-7; D not certain. Germline V CDR1 and CDR2: MNHEY, SVGEGT. There are 11 residues in the CDR3. The V end was cut by 6 bases, the J end by 7 bases, with 10 bases between. CDR3 amino acids: CASSFSLEQYF. Here the CDR3 DNA reads TGTGCCAGCAGCTTTTCCTTGGAGCAGTACTTC.

The CDR3 DNA is TGTGCCAGCAGCCAAGAAGGACAGGGAGGAAATGAGCAGTTCTTC. Amino acids: CASSQEGQGGNEQFF. This chain connects TRBV3-1 (or the pseudogene TRBV3-2) to TRBJ2-1, with 8 bases identical to TRBD1. The CDR3 length is 15 residues. The V gene end was trimmed by 0 bases and the J gene end by 7 bases; junction bases not matched to a gene: 5. From germline, CDR1 is LGHDT and CDR2 YNNKEL (reference sequence).

The chain is built from TRBV5-4 and TRBJ2-7, with 14 bases identical to TRBD2. This CDR3 spans 18 amino acids. J was trimmed by 5 bases and V by 1 base; bases with no gene match: 11. In germline, CDR1 is SGHNT, CDR2 YYREEE (reference sequence). Here the CDR3 reads CASSLPGTSGGPRDEQYF. CDR3 nucleotides: TGTGCCAGCAGCTTGCCCGGGACTAGCGGGGGACCTCGGGACGAGCAGTACTTC.

This sequence joins TRBV11-2 and TRBJ1-1; possible D gene TRBD1, 6 bases. The CDR3 length is 17 residues. The V end lost 2 bases, the J end lost 1 base, and 17 bases lay between the germline ends. The germline gives CDR1 SGHAT, CDR2 FQNNGV. CDR3 sequence reads: CASSLTYPPTGNTEAFF. The CDR3, as DNA: TGTGCCAGCAGCTTAACTTATCCACCGACAGGGAACACTGAAGCTTTCTTT.

The chain employs TRBV7-8 and TRBJ1-2; TRBD1 might be the D (5 bases). This CDR3 contains 14 residues. The germline V and J ends were trimmed by 0 bases and 6 bases, with 11 bases remaining between them. CDR1 is SGHVS, CDR2 FQNEAQ, per germline. CDR3 sequence reads: CASSLAQGLDGYTF. The CDR3, as DNA: TGTGCCAGCAGCTTAGCGCAGGGTTTGGATGGCTACACCTTC. Supplemented by reference TRBV7-8 and TRBJ1-2, the full variable domain reads GAGVSQSPRYKVAKRGQDVALRCDPISGHVSLFWYQQALGQGPEFLTYFQNEAQLDKSGLPSDRFFAERPEGSVSTLKIQRTQQEDSAVYLCASSLAQGLDGYTFGSGTRLTVV.

The sample holds one count of this clone. The chain joins TRBV6-4 to TRBJ1-2; 10 bases map to TRBD1. V lost 0 bases to trimming and J lost 0 bases; unmatched junction nucleotides: 1. The CDR3 covers 16 residues. The germline V gene encodes CDR1 MRHNA and CDR2 SNTAGT. CDR3: CASSDSGQGPNYGYTF. The CDR3 region has the DNA TGTGCCAGCAGTGACTCGGGACAGGGGCCTAACTATGGCTACACCTTC.

This chain uses TRBV27 with TRBJ2-6; D call uncertain. CDR3 size: 16 residues. The ends were cut back, 5 bases at V and 1 base at J, with 12 bases in the middle. Germline assignment: CDR1 MNHEY and CDR2 SMNVEV (reference sequence). The CDR3 DNA follows: TGTGCCAGCAGTCTCACCGCACTTTCTGGGGCCAACGTCCTGACTTTC. Translation gives CASSLTALSGANVLTF.

The chain links TRBV11-2 to TRBJ2-3, with a weak D call TRBD2 (6 bases). The germline V gene encodes CDR1 SGHAT and CDR2 FQNNGV. This CDR3 has 15 residues. Trimming pared 1 base from V and 5 bases from J, leaving 13 bases between. The CDR3 DNA is TGTGCCAGCAGCTTAGCGGGAGAGGGCGGAGATACGCAGTATTTT. It yields the protein CASSLAGEGGDTQYF. The entire variable domain, with the rest obtained from reference TRBV11-2 and TRBJ2-3, is as follows: EAGVAQSPRYKIIEKRQSVAFWCNPISGHATLYWYQQILGQGPKLLIQFQNNGVVDDSQLPKDRFSAERLKGVDSTLKIQPAKLEDSAVYLCASSLAGEGGDTQYFGPGTRLTVL.

V and J are TRBV2 and TRBJ2-5; 10 positions agree with TRBD2. V shed 7 bases, J shed 5 bases, and the junction held 22 bases outside the gene matches. This CDR3 spans 19 amino acids. Germline values: CDR1 SNHLY, CDR2 FYNNEI. The chain's CDR3 is CASKDRPASSGGLLETQYF. For the CDR3, the DNA is TGTGCCAGCAAGGACCGACCGGCGAGTAGCGGGGGGCTTTTGGAGACCCAGTACTTC.

The rearrangement joins TRBV27 to TRBJ1-2; possibly TRBD1 for D (6 bases). The CDR3 runs 14 residues. The germline gives CDR1 MNHEY, CDR2 SMNVEV (reference sequence). Trimming left V 2 bases short and J 8 bases short, with 15 bases between. The CDR3 protein is CASSLGGRASGYTF. CDR3 nucleotide sequence: TGTGCCAGCAGTTTAGGGGGCAGAGCTTCCGGCTACACCTTC.

V gene TRBV21-1 combines with J gene TRBJ1-5; TRBD1, the table's D call, was not compared with the DNA. TRBV21-1 is a pseudogene locus. The CDR3 has 16 amino acids. CDR3 residues: CASRQRQGMGNQPQHF. The CDR3 DNA is TGTGCCAGCAGGCAGAGACAGGGTATGGGCAATCAGCCCCAGCATTTT.

The chain joins TRBV11-3 to TRBJ2-5; 8 positions match TRBD1. Per the germline V gene, CDR1 is SGHNT and CDR2 is YENEEA. This CDR3 spans 15 amino acids. V gave up 5 bases and J gave up 3 bases; unmatched junction bases: 8. The CDR3 DNA sequence: TGTGCCAGCAGCAAACCCCGGACAGGGAAAGAGACCCAGTACTTC. This translates into CASSKPRTGKETQYF.

The V call is TRBV30, the J call TRBJ2-3, with 10 bases fitting TRBD2. The ends lost 6 bases at V and 4 bases at J; junction bases unmatched: 16. The CDR3 has 17 residues. The V gene's germline CDR1 is GTSNPN and CDR2 SVGIG (reference sequence). Here the CDR3 DNA reads TGTGCCTGCCACAAAAGGGGGCTAGCGGGAGACCCAGATACGCAGTATTTT. Amino acid sequence: CACHKRGLAGDPDTQYF.

This chain links TRBV7-3 with TRBJ2-5; D might be TRBD2 (6 bases). Germline V gene sequence: CDR1 SGHTA, CDR2 FQGTGA. V was clipped by 2 bases and J by 1 base, with 8 bases between them. This CDR3 spans 14 amino acids. CDR3 loop: CASSLGGFQETQYF. CDR3 sequence (DNA): TGTGCCAGCAGCTTAGGGGGGTTCCAAGAGACCCAGTACTTC.

The rearrangement links TRBV27 to TRBJ2-1; the D gene is possibly TRBD2 (6 bases). The CDR3 is 17 amino acids. CDR1 and CDR2 from the germline V gene are MNHEY and SMNVEV (reference sequence). The V end lost 0 bases, the J end lost 7 bases, and 19 bases lay between the germline ends. The CDR3 nucleotides are TGTGCCAGCAGTTTATCGTTGAGTAGCGGTGCGGGGAATGAGCAGTTCTTC. Translating it yields CASSLSLSSGAGNEQFF.

The chain carries TRBV6-1 and TRBJ1-2; 9 nucleotides match TRBD1. Germline lookup yields CDR1 MNHNS and CDR2 SASEGT. This CDR3 contains 16 residues. After removal of 6 bases from V and 4 bases from J, the junction contained 12 bases not matched to a gene. In DNA, the CDR3 is TGTGCCAGCAGCGAACAGGGGGCGCTGGGAATCTATGGCTACACCTTC. As protein: CASSEQGALGIYGYTF.

The chain uses TRBV10-2 and TRBJ1-2, with D possibly TRBD1 on 5 matching bases. V lost 2 bases and J 0 bases, leaving 10 bases between the germline ends. The CDR3 consists of 15 residues. The V gene's germline CDR1 is WSHSY and CDR2 SAAADI. The CDR3 DNA reads TGCGCCAGCAGTGAGACGGGGGTACCTAACTATGGCTACACCTTC. Protein: CASSETGVPNYGYTF.